The source of this T cell receptor beta chain is a study of T cells in Graves' hyperthyroidism and ophthalmopathy. TCR beta CDR3 regions were amplified from RNA transcripts. A set of HTBI primers served as the primers for a first-round RT-PCR of the TCR CDR3. TCRdb reanalysed the multiplex PCR reads using MiXCR and keeps one entry per CDR3 protein. The sample includes about 840,000 distinct CDR3 sequences, roughly 40% of them seen just once. CDR3 length: 15 amino acids. CDR1 is SEHNR and CDR2 is FQNEAQ in the germline V gene (reference sequence). What was sequenced was blood. This rearrangement joins TRBV7-9 to TRBJ2-7, with 8 positions matching TRBD2. TRBJ2-1 explains the end of the DNA better; the J call may be wrong. This clonotype originated in a man younger than 35 with Graves' hyperthyroidism. The CDR3 loop reads CASSSGWRGDNEQFF. For the CDR3, the DNA is TGTGCCAGCAGCTCAGGCTGGCGGGGGGACAATGAGCAGTTCTTC.